The 14 T cell receptor beta chains below come from one sample, sequenced in a study of T cells in localized non-small cell lung cancer. Generated by immunoSEQ multiplex PCR, the TCRdb table keeps only in-frame clones and is missing some. The sample has 41,000 or so clones, around 87% seen once. The sample in question was peripheral blood, obtained before any cancer treatment. All receptors come from a woman aged 18 to 55 with stage III lung adenocarcinoma.

This rearrangement joins TRBV5-1 to TRBJ2-1; unclear D gene. Deletions cut 2 bases from V and 4 bases from J, with 10 bases between. Germline loops: CDR1 SGHRS, CDR2 YFSETQ. The CDR3 is made up of 14 amino acids. CDR3 in amino acids: CASSFGQLYNEQFF. In DNA, the CDR3 is TGCGCCAGCAGCTTTGGCCAGCTGTACAATGAGCAGTTCTTC.

This sequence joins TRBV6-6 and TRBJ2-6; D unresolved. Germline V gives CDR1 MNHNY, CDR2 SVGAGI (reference sequence). CDR3 length: 16 amino acids. The V gene lost 2 bases and the J gene lost 0 bases, with 8 bases spanning the gap. CDR3 sequence: CASSYPGTSGANVLTF. CDR3 bases: TGTGCCAGCAGTTACCCTGGTACCTCTGGGGCCAACGTCCTGACTTTC.

The chain joins TRBV13 to TRBJ2-2; D is unclear. This CDR3 is 14 amino acids long. Trimming stripped 2 bases from V and 4 bases from J, with 8 bases between. Germline CDR1 reads PRHDT; CDR2 reads FYEKMQ (reference sequence). CDR3 protein: CASSLFGVTGELFF. The CDR3 DNA is TGTGCCAGCAGCTTATTTGGGGTCACCGGGGAGCTGTTTTTT.

This chain links TRBV27 with TRBJ1-2, with a possible D match to TRBD1 (6 bases). This CDR3 region has 13 residues. V was trimmed by 5 bases and J by 5 bases, leaving 12 bases between them. Per the germline V gene, CDR1 is MNHEY and CDR2 is SMNVEV (reference sequence). The CDR3 DNA reads as TGTGCCAGCAGTCCCATGACAGGATATGGCTACACCTTC. Its protein product is CASSPMTGYGYTF.

The rearrangement links TRBV7-2 to TRBJ2-3; D might be TRBD1 (6 bases). Germline V lookup: CDR1 SGHTA, CDR2 FQGNSA. The CDR3 is made up of 14 amino acids. The V end was cut by 3 bases, the J end by 1 base, with 8 bases between. The chain's CDR3 is CASSFRGGTDTQYF. The CDR3 DNA follows: TGTGCCAGCAGCTTCAGGGGTGGCACAGATACGCAGTATTTT. Together with reference TRBV7-2 and TRBJ2-3, the CDR3 gives the full variable domain: GAGVSQSPSNKVTEKGKDVELRCDPISGHTALYWYRQSLGQGLEFLIYFQGNSAPDKSGLPSDRFSAERTGGSVSTLTIQRTQQEDSAVYLCASSFRGGTDTQYFGPGTRLTVL.

The chain employs TRBV7-8 and TRBJ1-2; D remains ambiguous. The V gene's germline CDR1 is SGHVS and CDR2 FQNEAQ. Trimming shortened V by 3 bases and J by 7 bases, and 6 bases separated the two germline ends. The CDR3 runs to 11 residues. CDR3 coding DNA: TGTGCCAGCAGCTTGGGTGGTGGCTACACCTTC. The encoded protein is CASSLGGGYTF.

With respect to this clone: Sequence at one end of the junction differs from germline and may be a read error. This chain uses TRBV6-1 with TRBJ1-2; D remains ambiguous. Germline-derived CDR1 and CDR2 are MNHNS and SASEGT. There are 14 residues in the CDR3. In DNA form, the CDR3 reads TGTGTCAGCAGTGAAAGCCTGGGTAGATATGGCTACACCTTC. This sequence encodes CVSSESLGRYGYTF.

This sequence joins TRBV4-2 and TRBJ2-7; D possibly matches TRBD1 or TRBD2 (5 bases each). V was pared by 3 bases and J by 6 bases, with 15 bases between. Germline V gene lookup returns CDR1 LGHNA and CDR2 YNFKEQ. This CDR3 has 14 amino acids. The CDR3 nucleotides read TGTGCCAGCAGCCATGGAGGTGGGGCCTCCGAGCAGTACTTC. It is translated as CASSHGGGASEQYF.

The chain employs TRBV4-2 and TRBJ1-6; perhaps TRBD1 as D (5 bases). There are 16 residues in the CDR3. Germline assignment: CDR1 LGHNA and CDR2 YNFKEQ. V was trimmed by 0 bases and J by 7 bases, leaving 13 bases between them. This chain's CDR3 is CASSQEVRGRNSPLHF. Here the CDR3 DNA reads TGTGCCAGCAGCCAAGAAGTAAGGGGCCGAAATTCACCCCTCCACTTT.

The chain is built from TRBV5-1 and TRBJ2-2; possible D gene TRBD1, 5 bases. Germline V gene lookup returns CDR1 SGHRS and CDR2 YFSETQ. Trimming pared 4 bases from V and 5 bases from J, leaving 12 bases between. The length of the CDR3 is 14 residues. The CDR3 loop is CASSQGSVTGELFF. In nucleotides, the CDR3 is TGCGCCAGCAGCCAGGGATCGGTTACCGGGGAGCTGTTTTTT.

V usage is TRBV19 and J usage is TRBJ2-1, with TRBD1 identical over 10 bases. The germline V gene encodes CDR1 LNHDA and CDR2 SQIVND (reference sequence). Germline trimming cut 6 bases from V and 15 bases from J; bases unmatched to any gene: 11. This CDR3 has 13 residues. The CDR3, as DNA: TGTGCCAGTAGCCCCCGGGACAGGGGAAAACTGTTCTTC. Encoded protein: CASSPRDRGKLFF.

The chain is built from TRBV9 and TRBJ2-5, with D maybe TRBD2 (5 bases). There are 12 residues in the CDR3. Trimming left V 3 bases short and J 5 bases short, with 8 bases between. The germline gives CDR1 SGDLS, CDR2 YYNGEE. The CDR3 protein is CASSGIAETQYF. In DNA form, the CDR3 reads TGTGCCAGCAGCGGAATAGCGGAGACCCAGTACTTC.

This clone was counted only a few times. The chain combines TRBV5-5 with TRBJ1-5, with D unclear. V was shortened by 2 bases and J by 0 bases, with 9 bases between the two germline ends. CDR3 length equals 15 residues. Germline-derived CDR1 and CDR2 are SGHKS and YYEKEE (reference sequence). CDR3 residues: CASSFIADSNQPQHF. As DNA, the CDR3 is TGTGCCAGCAGCTTTATAGCAGATAGCAATCAGCCCCAGCATTTT.

The chain recombines TRBV5-1 with TRBJ2-7; no clear D gene. CDR1 is SGHRS, CDR2 YFSETQ, per germline. CDR3 size: 13 residues. The V end was cut by 4 bases, the J end by 0 bases, with 8 bases between. The CDR3: CASSQDNSYEQYF. CDR3 nucleotide sequence: TGCGCCAGCAGCCAAGACAACTCCTACGAGCAGTACTTC.